This entry lists 6 T cell receptor beta chains sequenced from one sample in a study of cytomegalovirus exposure and HLA in healthy donors (dated by TCRdb to 2017 to 2019). Receptors were amplified or captured by the immunoSEQ multiplex PCR assay. A mixture of 60 forward primers for TCR Vbeta segments and 13 reverse primers for TCR Jbeta segments was used in the multiplex PCR. What TCRdb holds here is the immuneACCESS table cut down to in-frame rearrangements. Part of the clones is not present; checked against another copy, under half of the missing clones reflect an unresolved V gene, and the others are unexplained. This sample comprises roughly 280,000 clones, around 65% of them detected only once. Approximately 2.5% of the sample belongs to the ten largest clones. Source material: PBMCs. The receptors shown here come from a female donor in good health and CMV-seronegative.

V is TRBV29-1 and J is TRBJ1-3; D remains ambiguous. The CDR3 is 14 residues long. Germline loops: CDR1 SQVTM, CDR2 ANQGSEA. V lost 4 bases and J 0 bases, leaving 10 bases between the germline ends. CDR3 loop: CSVAPRFSGNTIYF. The DNA for the CDR3 is TGCAGCGTTGCCCCCAGGTTCTCTGGAAACACCATATATTTT. Full variable domain (outside the CDR3, taken from reference TRBV29-1 and TRBJ1-3): SAVISQKPSRDICQRGTSLTIQCQVDSQVTMMFWYRQQPGQSLTLIATANQGSEATYESGFVIDKFPISRPNLTFSTLTVSNMSPEDSSIYLCSVAPRFSGNTIYFGEGSWLTVV.

V and J are TRBV7-9 and TRBJ1-1; no definite D call. CDR1 and CDR2 from the germline V gene are SEHNR and FQNEAQ (reference sequence). V dropped 3 bases and J dropped 2 bases, with 7 bases sitting between them. CDR3 length: 13 amino acids. The DNA for the CDR3 is TGTGCCAGCAGCTTCGACACCAACACTGAAGCTTTCTTT. Translating gives CASSFDTNTEAFF.

There are a few counts of this clone. Different DNA sequences within this sample yield the same CDR3. Here the CDR3 DNA reads TGTGCCAGCAGCTTCAGGGGAGCGCAGTTCTTC. Translation: CASSFRGAQFF. This sequence joins TRBV5-6 and TRBJ2-1, with TRBD1 as a possible D gene (6 bases). The CDR3 runs 11 residues. V lost 2 bases and J 12 bases, leaving 9 bases between the germline ends. Germline V lookup: CDR1 SGHDT, CDR2 YYEEEE. Full variable domain (outside the CDR3, taken from reference TRBV5-6 and TRBJ2-1): DAGVTQSPTHLIKTRGQQVTLRCSPKSGHDTVSWYQQALGQGPQFIFQYYEEEERQRGNFPDRFSGHQFPNYSSELNVNALLLGDSALYLCASSFRGAQFFGPGTRLTVL.

J is TRBJ2-3 and V is TRBV5-4, with a tentative D call TRBD2 (5 bases). Germline assignment: CDR1 SGHNT and CDR2 YYREEE (reference sequence). This CDR3 region has 13 residues. Trimming cost V 0 bases and J 10 bases, with 12 bases left between them. The DNA of the CDR3 is TGTGCCAGCAGCTTGGAGGGTAAGAGGGCGCAGTATTTT. Translated: CASSLEGKRAQYF.

The J gene is TRBJ1-2, the V gene TRBV4-1; a weak D match, TRBD1 (6 bases). Germline V gives CDR1 MGHRA, CDR2 YSYEKL. The CDR3 length is 18 residues. V was shortened by 6 bases and J by 2 bases, with 25 bases between the two germline ends. The CDR3 spells CASRPPAGTNRLNYGYTF. In DNA form, the CDR3 reads TGCGCCAGCAGACCCCCTGCCGGGACAAACCGCTTAAACTATGGCTACACCTTC.

In this sample, this clone turned up a few times. This chain joins TRBV4-2 and TRBJ1-1; D might be TRBD1 (5 bases). This CDR3 has 16 amino acids. The ends were cut back, 0 bases at V and 6 bases at J, with 17 bases in the middle. The germline V gene encodes CDR1 LGHNA and CDR2 YNFKEQ. The CDR3 loop reads CASSQEEGQGYAEAFF. The CDR3 DNA is TGTGCCAGCAGCCAAGAAGAAGGGCAGGGTTACGCTGAAGCTTTCTTT.